This TCR beta chain was recorded in a study of T cell responses to AZD1222 COVID-19 vaccine. Overall study context: Pooled together were second doses at about 4 or about 12 weeks.

This clone was found once. Its antigen is currently unknown. CDR3 length equals 15 residues. The ends lost 3 bases at V and 4 bases at J; junction bases unmatched: 7. In germline, CDR1 is MNHEY, CDR2 SMNVEV (reference sequence). Study-wide points: Once two AZD1222 doses were given, Spike-specific TCR breadth and depth went up.

Clones were sequenced by immunoSEQ multiplex PCR, and TCRdb holds only the in-frame ones, with some missing. The data contain 100,000 or so clones, 70% to 90% of them singletons. The specimen was peripheral blood, collected on day 0 of AZD1222 vaccination. V and J are TRBV27 and TRBJ1-2; 8 bases align to TRBD1. The TCR was taken from an adult in good health. For the CDR3, the DNA is TGTGCCAGCAGTTTGGGCAGGGGGCCCATCTATGGCTACACCTTC. Translating it yields CASSLGRGPIYGYTF.